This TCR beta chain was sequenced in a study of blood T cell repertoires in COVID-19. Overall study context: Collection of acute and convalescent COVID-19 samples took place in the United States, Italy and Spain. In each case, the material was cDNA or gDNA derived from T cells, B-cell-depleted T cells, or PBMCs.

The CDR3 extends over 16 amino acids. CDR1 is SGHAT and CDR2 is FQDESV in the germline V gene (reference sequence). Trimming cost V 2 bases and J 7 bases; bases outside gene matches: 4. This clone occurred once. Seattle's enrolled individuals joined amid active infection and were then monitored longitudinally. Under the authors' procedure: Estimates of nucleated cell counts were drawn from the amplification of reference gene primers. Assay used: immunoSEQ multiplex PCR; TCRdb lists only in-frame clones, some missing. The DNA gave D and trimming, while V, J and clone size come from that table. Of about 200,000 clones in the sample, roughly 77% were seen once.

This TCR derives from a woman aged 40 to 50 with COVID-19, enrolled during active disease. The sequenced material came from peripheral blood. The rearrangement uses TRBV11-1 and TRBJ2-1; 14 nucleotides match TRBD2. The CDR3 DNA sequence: TGTGCCAGCAGCTTAAGACTAGCGGGAGGGGTAAATGAGCAGTTCTTC. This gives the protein CASSLRLAGGVNEQFF.